This TCR beta chain was recovered during a study of blood T cells in healthy people across ages. Study in general: Through template switching, about one barcoded beta molecule was captured per two T cells, as measured in model experiments.

Study findings and constraints: Long-lived and aged donors differed, with more naive CD4+ cells and higher diversity in the long-lived.

Together with a sample-barcoded 5' primer, a J-beta primer mix was included in a second PCR lasting about 6 to 11 cycles. Unique molecular identifiers of 12 random nucleotides labeled each cDNA. TCRdb redid the calling of the 5' RACE reads with MiXCR, one entry per CDR3 protein. The sample records about 1.4 million distinct CDR3 sequences, around 55% being singletons. Germline CDR1 and CDR2: MNHEY and SVGEGT. The CDR3 consists of 14 residues. V shed 6 bases and J shed 0 bases, with 11 bases lying between them. Donors were healthy Caucasian individuals from Russia aged about 6 to 90. With regard to this clonotype: What it recognizes is unknown.

Sequencing input: blood. This clonotype originated in a young man in good health. V gene TRBV6-2 or TRBV6-3 combines with J gene TRBJ1-1; maybe TRBD1 (6 bases). CDR3 residues: CASSRGHLNTEAFF. DNA for the CDR3: TGTGCCAGCAGCAGGGGACACTTGAACACTGAAGCTTTCTTT.